The 17 T cell receptor beta chains reported below all come from one sample, sequenced in a study of T cell responses to AZD1222 COVID-19 vaccine. TCRdb keeps only in-frame clones here, not all; method: immunoSEQ multiplex PCR. Altogether about 100,000 clones are present, around 87% being singletons, with the ten largest covering more than 15%. The material was peripheral blood, obtained on day 0 of AZD1222 vaccination. Every receptor here comes from an adult in good health.

V usage is TRBV3-1 (or the pseudogene TRBV3-2) and J usage is TRBJ2-7, with 8 bases aligning to TRBD1. J was trimmed by 13 bases and V by 2 bases; bases with no gene match: 16. Germline lookup yields CDR1 LGHDT and CDR2 YNNKEL (reference sequence). The length of the CDR3 is 15 residues. Here the CDR3 DNA reads TGTGCCAGCAGCCAAACGACAGGGGACCCCACTCTTCGATACTTC. This sequence encodes CASSQTTGDPTLRYF.

The chain combines TRBV19 with TRBJ2-3; possible D gene TRBD1, 5 bases. The germline V gene has CDR1 LNHDA and CDR2 SQIVND (reference sequence). The CDR3 is 15 amino acids. V lost 8 bases and J lost 4, with 19 bases in between. CDR3 amino acids: CASGQWQGGSDTQYF. The CDR3 DNA reads as TGTGCCAGTGGACAATGGCAGGGTGGTTCAGATACGCAGTATTTT. The full variable domain, in which reference TRBV19 and TRBJ2-3 provide the parts outside the CDR3, is DGGITQSPKYLFRKEGQNVTLSCEQNLNHDAMYWYRQDPGQGLRLIYYSQIVNDFQKGDIAEGYSVSREKKESFPLTVTSAQKNPTAFYLCASGQWQGGSDTQYFGPGTRLTVL.

This chain uses TRBV29-1 with TRBJ1-2; D uncertain. CDR1 SQVTM and CDR2 ANQGSEA come from the germline V gene. CDR3 length equals 12 residues. V shed 4 bases and J shed 4 bases, with 10 bases lying between them. CDR3 coding DNA: TGCAGCGTTGCTGCCGCAAGCTATGGCTACACCTTC. Translated: CSVAAASYGYTF.

The V and J genes are TRBV12-5 and TRBJ1-2, with D unresolved. This CDR3 has 13 residues. V gave up 1 base and J gave up 0 bases, with 3 bases separating them. From germline, CDR1 is LGHNT and CDR2 FRNRAP. This chain's CDR3 is CASGLDSNYGYTF. The CDR3 DNA reads TGTGCTAGTGGTTTGGACTCTAACTATGGCTACACCTTC.

The chain is built from TRBV5-1 and TRBJ2-7, with D possibly being TRBD1 or TRBD2 (6 bases each). V was trimmed by 7 bases and J by 3 bases, leaving 20 bases between them. CDR3 size: 15 residues. Germline V gives CDR1 SGHRS, CDR2 YFSETQ. CDR3 DNA: TGCGCCAGCCACACCGGGGGCACAGGGTTCTACGAGCAGTACTTC. Translating gives CASHTGGTGFYEQYF.

The chain joins TRBV7-9 to TRBJ1-2, with D perhaps matching TRBD1 (5 bases). V dropped 5 bases and J dropped 10 bases, with 11 bases sitting between them. Germline loops: CDR1 SEHNR, CDR2 FQNEAQ (reference sequence). The CDR3 has 11 residues. The CDR3: CASSPDSFYTF. Here the CDR3 DNA reads TGTGCCAGCAGCCCCGACAGTTTCTACACCTTC.

This chain uses TRBV27 with TRBJ2-7; no reliable D call. V dropped 7 bases and J dropped 1 base, with 8 bases sitting between them. Germline CDR1 MNHEY, CDR2 SMNVEV (reference sequence). This CDR3 has 12 amino acids. The CDR3 sequence: CASIDGSYEQYF. Written as DNA, the CDR3 is TGTGCCAGCATAGACGGGTCCTACGAGCAGTACTTC.

The rearrangement links TRBV10-1 to TRBJ2-1, with D perhaps TRBD1 or TRBD2 (5 bases each). V was pared by 6 bases and J by 8 bases, with 20 bases between. Germline V CDR1 and CDR2: WNHNN, SYGVQD (reference sequence). The CDR3 contains 15 residues. CDR3 residues: CASRVGTVLFDEQFF. For the CDR3, the DNA is TGCGCCAGCAGAGTTGGGACCGTGTTGTTCGATGAGCAGTTCTTC.

The chain joins TRBV11-2 to TRBJ1-2, with 9 nucleotides matching TRBD1. The germline CDR1 and CDR2 sequences are SGHAT and FQNNGV. The CDR3 is 13 amino acids. The junction had 7 bases not matched to a gene; V was cut back by 5 bases and J by 9 bases. CDR3 bases: TGTGCCAGCAGCCCCGGGACAGGGAATCGCTACACCTTC. It codes for CASSPGTGNRYTF.

This clone came up once. The chain combines TRBV7-7 with TRBJ2-3; 9 nucleotides match TRBD2. The ends lost 1 base at V and 1 base at J; junction bases unmatched: 3. The V gene's germline CDR1 is SSHAT and CDR2 FNYEAQ (reference sequence). The CDR3 runs to 16 residues. CDR3 region: CASSLGTSVGTDTQYF. In DNA form, the CDR3 reads TGTGCCAGCAGCTTAGGGACTAGCGTCGGCACAGATACGCAGTATTTT.

The chain has TRBV6-5 and TRBJ2-7, with TRBD2 identical over 11 bases. Germline V gene lookup returns CDR1 MNHEY and CDR2 SVGAGI. CDR3 size: 14 residues. Losses at the gene ends were 7 bases for V and 2 bases for J; bases not matched to a gene: 4. CDR3: CASTTSGRTYEQYF. CDR3 nucleotide sequence: TGTGCCAGCACCACTAGCGGGAGAACCTACGAGCAGTACTTC.

This chain links TRBV27 with TRBJ2-7, with a possible D match to TRBD1 (5 bases). In germline, CDR1 is MNHEY, CDR2 SMNVEV (reference sequence). CDR3 size: 16 residues. V lost 6 bases and J lost 0, with 18 bases in between. CDR3 residues: CASSKSQGLISYEQYF. The DNA of the CDR3 is TGTGCCAGCAGCAAGTCCCAGGGCCTCATCTCCTACGAGCAGTACTTC.

The V and J genes are TRBV18 and TRBJ2-7; D is possibly TRBD2 (5 bases). Trimming shortened V by 3 bases and J by 1 base, and 7 bases separated the two germline ends. Per the germline V gene, CDR1 is KGHSH and CDR2 is LQKENI. The CDR3 loop spans 13 amino acids. The CDR3, as DNA: TGTGCCAGCTCACCCGAGGGTTCCTACGAGCAGTACTTC. It translates to CASSPEGSYEQYF. Supplemented by reference TRBV18 and TRBJ2-7, the full variable domain reads NAGVMQNPRHLVRRRGQEARLRCSPMKGHSHVYWYRQLPEEGLKFMVYLQKENIIDESGMPKERFSAEFPKEGPSILRIQQVVRGDSAAYFCASSPEGSYEQYFGPGTRLTVT.

This chain uses TRBV5-1 with TRBJ2-1, with 8 bases aligning to TRBD2. Germline trimming cut 3 bases from V and 1 base from J; bases unmatched to any gene: 3. CDR1 SGHRS and CDR2 YFSETQ come from the germline V gene. CDR3 length equals 15 residues. The CDR3 loop reads CASSSGGGSYNEQFF. The CDR3 DNA reads TGCGCCAGCAGCTCTGGCGGGGGGTCCTACAATGAGCAGTTCTTC.

CDR3 DNA: TGCGCCAGCAGCAAAACCTTAGGACAGGGGAAGGGTGAGCAGTTCTTC. Translating gives CASSKTLGQGKGEQFF. This chain connects TRBV5-1 to TRBJ2-1, with 9 bases matching TRBD1. There are 16 residues in the CDR3. V dropped 4 bases and J dropped 9; count of bases not matched to a gene: 14. Germline CDR1 SGHRS, CDR2 YFSETQ.

The chain has TRBV19 and TRBJ1-1, with 7 bases lining up with TRBD1. Germline loops: CDR1 LNHDA, CDR2 SQIVND (reference sequence). After removal of 5 bases from V and 4 bases from J, the junction contained 19 bases not matched to a gene. The CDR3 is made up of 18 amino acids. The CDR3 loop is CASSQKGDRVSRGTEAFF. The CDR3 nucleotides are TGTGCCAGTAGTCAAAAGGGGGACAGAGTTTCCAGGGGCACTGAAGCTTTCTTT.

This rearrangement joins TRBV6-5 to TRBJ2-6; D is unclear. Trimming removed 6 bases at V and 0 bases at J, with 6 bases between. Looked up from germline, CDR1 is MNHEY and CDR2 is SVGAGI. The CDR3 is 14 residues long. The CDR3 nucleotides are TGTGCCAGCAGCCCCAACTCTGGGGCCAACGTCCTGACTTTC. The encoded protein is CASSPNSGANVLTF.